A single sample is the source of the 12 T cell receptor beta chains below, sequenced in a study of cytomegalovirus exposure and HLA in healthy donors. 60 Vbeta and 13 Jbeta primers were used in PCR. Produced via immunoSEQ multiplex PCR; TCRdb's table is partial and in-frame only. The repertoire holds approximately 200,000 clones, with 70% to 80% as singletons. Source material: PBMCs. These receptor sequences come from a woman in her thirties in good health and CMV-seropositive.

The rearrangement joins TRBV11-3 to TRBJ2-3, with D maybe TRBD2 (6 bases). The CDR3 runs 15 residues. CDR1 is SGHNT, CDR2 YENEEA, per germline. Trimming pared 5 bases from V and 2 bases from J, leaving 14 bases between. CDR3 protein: CASSPGGGNTDTQYF. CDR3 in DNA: TGTGCCAGCAGCCCCGGGGGTGGGAACACAGATACGCAGTATTTT.

The CDR3 DNA reads as TGTGCCAGCAGCTCCCCCCCCAGGAACACCGGGGAGCTGTTTTTT. This codes for CASSSPPRNTGELFF. The chain couples TRBV7-9 to TRBJ2-2; no reliable D call. The V gene lost 4 bases and the J gene lost 1 base, with 10 bases spanning the gap. The germline CDR1 and CDR2 sequences are SEHNR and FQNEAQ (reference sequence). CDR3 size: 15 residues.

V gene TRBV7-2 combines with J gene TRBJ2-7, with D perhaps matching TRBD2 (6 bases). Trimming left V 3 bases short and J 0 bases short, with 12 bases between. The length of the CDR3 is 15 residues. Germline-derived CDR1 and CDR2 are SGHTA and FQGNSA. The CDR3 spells CASSFSSDLSYEQYF. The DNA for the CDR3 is TGTGCCAGCAGCTTTTCTAGCGACCTCTCCTACGAGCAGTACTTC. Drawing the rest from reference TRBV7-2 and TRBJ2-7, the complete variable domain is GAGVSQSPSNKVTEKGKDVELRCDPISGHTALYWYRQSLGQGLEFLIYFQGNSAPDKSGLPSDRFSAERTGGSVSTLTIQRTQQEDSAVYLCASSFSSDLSYEQYFGPGTRLTVT.

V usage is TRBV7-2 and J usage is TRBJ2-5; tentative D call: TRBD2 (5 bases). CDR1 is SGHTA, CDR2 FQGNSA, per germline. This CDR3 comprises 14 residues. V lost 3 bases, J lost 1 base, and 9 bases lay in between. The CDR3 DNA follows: TGTGCCAGCAGCTTTGCCCGGGGCCAAGAGACCCAGTACTTC. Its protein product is CASSFARGQETQYF.

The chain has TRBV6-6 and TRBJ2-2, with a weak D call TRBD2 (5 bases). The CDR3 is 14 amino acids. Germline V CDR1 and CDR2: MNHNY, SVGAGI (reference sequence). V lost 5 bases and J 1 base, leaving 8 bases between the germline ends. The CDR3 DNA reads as TGTGCCAGCAGTGAGGGAATGAACACCGGGGAGCTGTTTTTT. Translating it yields CASSEGMNTGELFF.

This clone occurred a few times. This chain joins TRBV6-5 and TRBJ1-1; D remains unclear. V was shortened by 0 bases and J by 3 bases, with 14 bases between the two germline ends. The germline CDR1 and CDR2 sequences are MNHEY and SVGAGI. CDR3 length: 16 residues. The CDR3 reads CASSYSGGSGYTEAFF. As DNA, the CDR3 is TGTGCCAGCAGTTACTCTGGTGGGTCGGGATACACTGAAGCTTTCTTT.

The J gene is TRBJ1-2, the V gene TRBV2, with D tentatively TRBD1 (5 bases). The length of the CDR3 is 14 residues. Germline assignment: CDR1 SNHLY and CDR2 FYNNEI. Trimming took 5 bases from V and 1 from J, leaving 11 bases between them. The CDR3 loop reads CASSFGGGNYGYTF. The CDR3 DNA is TGTGCCAGCAGTTTCGGCGGGGGTAACTATGGCTACACCTTC.

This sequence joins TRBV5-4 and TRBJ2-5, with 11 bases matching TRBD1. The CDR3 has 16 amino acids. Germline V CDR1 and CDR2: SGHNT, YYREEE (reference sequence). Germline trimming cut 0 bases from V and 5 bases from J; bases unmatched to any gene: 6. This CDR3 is CASSLGPDRGRETQYF. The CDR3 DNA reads TGTGCCAGCAGCTTGGGGCCGGACAGGGGGCGGGAGACCCAGTACTTC.

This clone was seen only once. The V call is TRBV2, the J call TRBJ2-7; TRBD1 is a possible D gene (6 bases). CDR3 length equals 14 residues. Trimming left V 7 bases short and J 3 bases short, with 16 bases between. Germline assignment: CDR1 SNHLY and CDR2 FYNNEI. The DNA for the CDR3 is TGTGCCAGCAACCCTACCGGGACAAACTACGAGCAGTACTTC. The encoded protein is CASNPTGTNYEQYF.

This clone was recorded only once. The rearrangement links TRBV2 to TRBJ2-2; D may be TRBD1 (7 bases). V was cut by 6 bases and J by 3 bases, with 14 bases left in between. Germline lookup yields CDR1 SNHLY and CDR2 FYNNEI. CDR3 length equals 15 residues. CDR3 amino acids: CASRRGTVDTGELFF. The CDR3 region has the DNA TGTGCCAGCAGACGCGGGACAGTTGACACCGGGGAGCTGTTTTTT.

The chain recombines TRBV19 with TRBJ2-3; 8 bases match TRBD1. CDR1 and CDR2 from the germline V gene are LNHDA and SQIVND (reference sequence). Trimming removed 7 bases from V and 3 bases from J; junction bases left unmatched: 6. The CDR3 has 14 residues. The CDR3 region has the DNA TGTGCCAGTACTTCGACAGGGGCAACAGATACGCAGTATTTT. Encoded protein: CASTSTGATDTQYF.

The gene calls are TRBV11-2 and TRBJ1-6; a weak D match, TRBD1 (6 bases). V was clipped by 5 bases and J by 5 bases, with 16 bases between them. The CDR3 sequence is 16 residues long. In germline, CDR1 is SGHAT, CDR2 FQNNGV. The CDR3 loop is CASSQRQAGDNSPLHF. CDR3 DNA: TGTGCCAGCAGCCAACGACAGGCAGGAGATAATTCACCCCTCCACTTT. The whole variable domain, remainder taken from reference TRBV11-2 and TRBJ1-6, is EAGVAQSPRYKIIEKRQSVAFWCNPISGHATLYWYQQILGQGPKLLIQFQNNGVVDDSQLPKDRFSAERLKGVDSTLKIQPAKLEDSAVYLCASSQRQAGDNSPLHFGNGTRLTVT.